This T cell receptor beta chain was identified in a study of T cell responses to AZD1222 COVID-19 vaccine. Clones were read by immunoSEQ multiplex PCR, and TCRdb kept only the in-frame ones, dropping some. The sample carries around 140,000 clones, about nine tenths recorded once. This clone appeared a few times. Its antigen is not identified. Germline V gene data show CDR1 as SGHNT and CDR2 as YENEEA. The CDR3 is 14 residues long. Trimming stripped 5 bases from V and 2 bases from J, with 10 bases between. General observations from the study: At 160-218 and 743-854, vaccine-associated CD4 TCRs were dominant, and they spanned spike. Repertoires were collected only later (after the peak T cell response had occurred). Donor demographics were predominantly white British with a female majority; clonal diversity may be underestimated.

This material consisted of peripheral blood, taken on day 0 of AZD1222 vaccination. The receptor was derived from an adult in good health. This chain links TRBV11-3 with TRBJ1-5, with a tentative D call TRBD1 (6 bases). CDR3 amino acids: CASSMGQGNQPQHF. CDR3 nucleotide sequence: TGTGCCAGCAGCATGGGACAAGGCAATCAGCCCCAGCATTTT. Variable domain in full (rest from reference TRBV11-3 and TRBJ1-5): EAGVVQSPRYKIIEKKQPVAFWCNPISGHNTLYWYLQNLGQGPELLIRYENEEAVDDSQLPKDRFSAERLKGVDSTLKIQPAELGDSAVYLCASSMGQGNQPQHFGDGTRLSIL.